This entry concerns a single TCR beta chain. This clonotype was seen at least ten times. Its specific antigen is unknown. It has no much larger one-base neighbor in the sample; base qualities were not kept. This entry is derived from a study of T cells after yellow fever vaccination (dated by TCRdb to about 2019). Concerning the study at large: The SMART-Seq v4 Ultra Low Input RNA kit was used to prepare libraries from fractions with low cell numbers. To follow T-cell clones before and after both primary and booster YFV17D yellow fever vaccination, bulk TCR alpha and beta repertoires underwent longitudinal sequencing. Two healthy male donors made up the cohort, one aged 18 to 30 years and the other aged 30 to 40 years. Blood was collected at multiple timepoints before and after primary and secondary immunization, and bulk PBMC replicates and cell subsets were isolated.

Measured from the cysteine to the phenylalanine, the CDR3 is 16 residues long. Only the CDR3 portion is preserved as DNA: 48 bases, with reading frame beginning at the first base. V is reduced by 2 bases and J by 2 bases, leaving a spacing of 18 bases between them. According to the germline V gene (reference sequence), CDR1 reads DFQATT and CDR2 reads SNEGSKA. The sample's treatment or condition label, decoded: live attenuated yellow fever vaccine strain. At each blood-draw timepoint, two biological replicates of bulk PBMCs were collected. A standard Ficoll-Paque protocol was used to isolate PBMCs from peripheral blood. TriZol was used to extract RNA from bulk PBMCs, CD4 and CD8 fractions, and dextramer-positive and dextramer-negative fractions. TCR cDNA was made using 5'RACE template switching, a step that added a universal primer site and unique molecular identifiers. cDNA synthesis was primed from both the TCR alpha and TCR beta constant segments. Library amplification involved two PCR steps, and the second step added sample barcodes and sequencing adapters. Sequencing of libraries was performed on Illumina HiSeq 2500 (2x100 bp) or NovaSeq (2x150 bp). The original methods were these. Demultiplexing of reads and collapsing into UMI consensus sequences were performed with MIGEC, and V(D)J alignment was carried out with MiXCR. Vaccine-responding clonotypes were identified with edgeR using replicate PBMC samples, with FDR below 0.01 and a log2 fold change above 5 up to day 15 being required. Each bulk clonotype was labeled CD4 or CD8 based on which sequenced repertoire, CD4 or CD8, contained the clonotype at higher abundance. TCRdb trimmed the raw reads at Q25, called clones with MiXCR and kept productive beta chains. Entries that share a CDR3 protein sequence are merged under the most common genes and DNA. It is TCRdb's table, rather than the study itself, that gives the V and J calls and clone size. This sample holds hundreds of thousands of distinct CDR3 sequences; roughly 7.5% were observed only once. Jointly, the top ten make up approximately 18% of the sample.

What the research found in general, with its limitations: The secondary T-cell response was weaker than the primary response but faster, peaking on day 5 instead of day 15. Computational filtering was required because FACS-sorted repertoires could contain abundant contaminating clonotypes from the bulk population. Most clones expanded after primary vaccination were re-detected after the booster (approximately 95% of CD4 and around 86% of CD8), suggesting broad memory maintenance. A small share of clonotypes occurred in both CD4 and CD8 compartments, likely arising from convergent recombination. Because only a couple of donors were included in the study, the extent to which the findings can be generalized is limited.

The rearrangement combines TRBV20-1 with TRBJ1-2, with a tentative D gene TRBD1 over 6 matching bases. Material: PBMCs, obtained about 49 days after the first yellow fever vaccination. The origin of this receptor is a young man who received the YFV17D yellow fever vaccine. The DNA reads TGCAGTGCTAGACCCGCGACGGGACATACCAACTATGGCTACACCTTC. Protein translation: CSARPATGHTNYGYTF.